Below, one T cell receptor beta chain is given with its context. Its antigen remains undetermined. One base away there is no much larger clone; base qualities are not given. Synthetic TCR analog templates were spiked into each PCR so that absolute template abundance could be estimated from read counts. The immunoSEQ assay used bias-controlled V and J gene primers to amplify TCRbeta CDR3 regions from genomic DNA. Rearranged TCRbeta segments were sequenced at approximately 20X coverage. The paper's processing steps were these. Clustering was used to correct sequencing errors, and CDR3s were annotated against IMGT to assign V, D and J genes. Downstream analyses used only productive TCRbeta rearrangements, leaving out any out-of-frame or stop-codon sequences. Clonality was computed as one minus Shannon entropy normalized by the log of the number of unique productive sequences. Fisher's exact test with Benjamini-Hochberg correction, using a cutoff of adjusted p below 0.01, was how clones that differed between time points or between blood and tumor were identified. TCRdb's version of the immuneACCESS table is confined to in-frame rearrangements and falls short of the full clone set. An unresolved V gene accounts for under half of the shortfall where checked; the remainder is of unknown origin. V, J and clone size derive from that table, while D and trimming were established from the DNA sequence. A total of around 48,000 clones appear in this sample, approximately 86% of them only once. The top ten clones comprise 8.5% to 12% of the sample.

V drops 0 bases and J drops 2 bases, leaving 21 bases in between. CDR1 ENHRY and CDR2 SYGVKD are derived from the germline V gene. Reading from cysteine to phenylalanine, the CDR3 counts 19 amino acids. Only the CDR3 DNA stays, 57 bases, in frame from base 1. These data are taken from a study of PD-L1 blockade in urothelial cancer (dated by TCRdb to about 2017). General notes on the study: Every patient began therapy at some point between 2014 and 2015 and was given atezolizumab 1,200 mg intravenously every 3 weeks. Blood samples gave a median of about 140,000 T cells and some 83,000 unique TCRs, with a median clonality of 0.080. About 85% of the roughly 29 patients were identified as males with urothelial cancer of bladder origin, and a prior smoking history was reported by 18 of 29 patients. Durable clinical benefit was defined as a progression-free survival longer than 6 months, and TCR features were additionally tested against progression-free survival and overall survival. Blood samples were analyzed at 3 weeks after treatment start (second dose) and at 6 weeks after treatment start. Some 30 patients had pretreatment blood TCR-seq, about 25 had at least one posttreatment blood collection, and about 25 had tumor TCR-seq. Under 10 patients achieved durable clinical benefit and approximately 20 did not. Pretreatment tumor samples, along with matched peripheral blood collected serially before and after atezolizumab treatment, underwent TCR sequencing. The study, an exploratory multi-omic analysis, examined somatic, immune and clinical correlates of response to PD-L1 blockade with atezolizumab in urothelial cancer. Patients had an ECOG performance status of 0 or 1 and had received between 0 and 3 prior chemotherapy regimens. In the same patients, pretreatment tumors underwent whole exome sequencing and RNA sequencing in addition to TCR sequencing.

Beyond this particular receptor, the publication reports: A pretreatment peripheral blood TCR clonality below the median was linked to improved progression-free and overall survival. Small sample size (n of about 30) and many exploratory analyses mean the results are intended to be hypothesis-generating. Greater expansion of tumor-associated TCR clones in peripheral blood 3 weeks after the start of treatment was observed in patients with durable benefit (n ≈ 24, p = 0.022).

The time point label here, explained by the study, means: peripheral blood 6 weeks after treatment start. The cohort comprised approximately 30 patients with locally advanced or metastatic urothelial carcinoma treated at Memorial Sloan Kettering on a trial protocol. Peripheral blood mononuclear cells were collected pretreatment and during treatment, with between 1 and 8 total time points obtained per patient. The Qiagen DNeasy Blood extraction kit was used to purify genomic DNA from total PBMCs and tumor samples. PBMCs were collected pretreatment and during treatment and were isolated and stored as previously described.

The chain uses TRBV10-3 and TRBJ2-3, with TRBD2 as a weak D call on 6 bases. Source: PBMCs, taken around atezolizumab (anti-PD-L1) treatment. The sequence came from a man aged 60-69 years with urothelial cancer. The CDR3: CAISESGMLAGTYTDTQYF. The nucleotide sequence reads TGTGCCATCAGTGAGTCCGGGATGCTGGCGGGAACCTACACAGATACGCAGTATTTT.